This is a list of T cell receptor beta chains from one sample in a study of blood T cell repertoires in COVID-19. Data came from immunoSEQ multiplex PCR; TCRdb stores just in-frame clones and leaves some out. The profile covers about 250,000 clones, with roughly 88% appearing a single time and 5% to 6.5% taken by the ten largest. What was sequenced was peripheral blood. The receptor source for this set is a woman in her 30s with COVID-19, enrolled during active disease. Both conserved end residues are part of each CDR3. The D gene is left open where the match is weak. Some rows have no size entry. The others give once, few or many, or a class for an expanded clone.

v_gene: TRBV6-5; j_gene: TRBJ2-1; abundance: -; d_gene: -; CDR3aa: CASSYSLGRAMNEQFF; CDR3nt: TGTGCCAGCAGTTACTCTCTTGGGCGGGCTATGAATGAGCAGTTCTTC
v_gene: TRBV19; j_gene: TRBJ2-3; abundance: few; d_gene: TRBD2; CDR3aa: CASSIASGTSGGLSTDTQYF; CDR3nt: TGTGCCAGTAGTATAGCCTCCGGGACTAGCGGGGGGCTCTCCACAGATACGCAGTATTTT
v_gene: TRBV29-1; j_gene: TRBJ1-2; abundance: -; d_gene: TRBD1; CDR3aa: CSVEDLTSGTGGGLVYGYTF; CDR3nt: TGCAGCGTTGAAGATCTCACCTCCGGGACAGGGGGCGGACTGGTCTATGGCTACACCTTC
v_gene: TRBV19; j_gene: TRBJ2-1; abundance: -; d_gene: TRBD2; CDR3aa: CASSLAGVSEQFF; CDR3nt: TGTGCCAGTAGTCTAGCGGGAGTAAGTGAGCAGTTCTTC
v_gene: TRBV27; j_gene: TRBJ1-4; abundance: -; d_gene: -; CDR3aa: CASSSSYGAGATNEKLFF; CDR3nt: TGTGCCAGCAGTTCCTCATATGGGGCAGGTGCAACTAATGAAAAACTGTTTTTT
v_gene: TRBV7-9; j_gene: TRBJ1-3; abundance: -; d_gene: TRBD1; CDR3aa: CASSPSGRGTGVNTIYF; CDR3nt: TGTGCCAGCAGCCCTAGTGGTCGAGGGACAGGGGTCAACACCATATATTTT
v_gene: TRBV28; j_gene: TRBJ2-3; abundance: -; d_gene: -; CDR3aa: CASRSGAGVVKYF; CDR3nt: TGTGCCAGCAGGTCTGGGGCAGGGGTAGTGAAGTATTTT
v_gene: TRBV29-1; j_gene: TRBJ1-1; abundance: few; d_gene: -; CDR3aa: CSVESWEGTEAFF; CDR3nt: TGCAGCGTTGAATCCTGGGAGGGCACTGAAGCTTTCTTT
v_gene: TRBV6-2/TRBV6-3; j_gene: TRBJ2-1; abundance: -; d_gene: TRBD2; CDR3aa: CASSYLIGLAGANEQFF; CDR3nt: TGTGCCAGCAGTTACTTAATCGGACTAGCGGGAGCTAATGAGCAGTTCTTC
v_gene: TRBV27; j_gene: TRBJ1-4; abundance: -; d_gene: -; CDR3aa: CASSGGLYNEKLFF; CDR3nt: TGTGCCAGCAGTGGGGGGTTATATAATGAAAAACTGTTTTTT
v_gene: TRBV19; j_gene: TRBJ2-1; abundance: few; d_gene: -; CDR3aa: CASRGADYNEQFF; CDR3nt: TGTGCCAGCAGGGGGGCAGACTACAATGAGCAGTTCTTC
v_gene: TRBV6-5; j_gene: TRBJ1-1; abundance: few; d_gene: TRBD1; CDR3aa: CASSLDRVSLSAFF; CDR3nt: TGTGCCAGCAGCCTCGACAGGGTTTCACTTTCAGCTTTCTTT
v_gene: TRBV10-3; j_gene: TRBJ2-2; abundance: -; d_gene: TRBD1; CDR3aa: CAISDPGTGEWTGELFF; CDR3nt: TGTGCCATCAGTGATCCCGGGACAGGGGAGTGGACCGGGGAGCTGTTTTTT
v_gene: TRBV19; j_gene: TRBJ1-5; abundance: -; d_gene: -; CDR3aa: CASSPQDSWSNQPQHF; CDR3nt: TGTGCCAGCAGCCCCCAGGATTCCTGGAGCAATCAGCCCCAGCATTTT
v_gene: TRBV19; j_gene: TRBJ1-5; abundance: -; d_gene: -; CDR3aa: CASSIARGRDQPQHF; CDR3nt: TGTGCCAGTAGTATCGCAAGGGGCAGAGATCAGCCCCAGCATTTT
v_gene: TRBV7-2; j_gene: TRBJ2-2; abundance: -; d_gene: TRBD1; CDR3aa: CASSLGDRGAGELFF; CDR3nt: TGTGCCAGCAGCTTAGGCGACAGGGGAGCCGGGGAGCTGTTTTTT
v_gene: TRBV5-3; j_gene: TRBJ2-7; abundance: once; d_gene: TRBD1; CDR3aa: CARSFDRATISYEQYF; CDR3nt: TGTGCCAGAAGCTTTGACAGGGCGACGATCTCCTACGAGCAGTACTTC
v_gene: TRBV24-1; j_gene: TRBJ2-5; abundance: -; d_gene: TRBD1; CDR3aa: CATSETGTGSRETQYF; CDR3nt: TGTGCCACCAGTGAAACCGGGACAGGGTCCCGAGAGACCCAGTACTTC
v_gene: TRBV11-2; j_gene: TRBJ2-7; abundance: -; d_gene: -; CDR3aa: CASSPSGGALEQYF; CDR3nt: TGTGCCAGCAGCCCTTCTGGAGGGGCCCTCGAGCAGTACTTC
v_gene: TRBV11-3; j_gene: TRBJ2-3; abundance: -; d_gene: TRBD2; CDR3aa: CASSLGAGSDTQYF; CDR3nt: TGTGCCAGCAGCTTAGGAGCGGGGTCAGATACGCAGTATTTT
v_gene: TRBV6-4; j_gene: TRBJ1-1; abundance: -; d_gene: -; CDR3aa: CASRFDIDTEAFF; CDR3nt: TGTGCCAGCAGATTCGACATTGACACTGAAGCTTTCTTT
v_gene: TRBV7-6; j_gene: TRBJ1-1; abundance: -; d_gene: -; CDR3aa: CASSLMVGGNTEAFF; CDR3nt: TGTGCCAGCAGCCTAATGGTCGGGGGAAACACTGAAGCTTTCTTT
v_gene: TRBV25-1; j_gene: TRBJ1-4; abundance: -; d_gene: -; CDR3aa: CASSGIRGMTNEKLFF; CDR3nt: TGTGCCAGCAGTGGAATAAGGGGGATGACTAATGAAAAACTGTTTTTT
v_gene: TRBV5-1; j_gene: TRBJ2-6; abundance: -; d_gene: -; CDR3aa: CASSFTPGSSGANVLTF; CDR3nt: TGCGCCAGCAGCTTTACCCCAGGGTCCTCTGGGGCCAACGTCCTGACTTTC
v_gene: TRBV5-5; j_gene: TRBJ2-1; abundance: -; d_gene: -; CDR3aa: CASSPLGLLGSYNEQFF; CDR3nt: TGTGCCAGCAGCCCACTGGGACTCCTGGGATCCTACAATGAGCAGTTCTTC
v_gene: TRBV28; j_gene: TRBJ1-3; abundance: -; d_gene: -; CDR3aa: CASSSRSFGSGNTIYF; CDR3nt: TGTGCCAGCAGTTCCCGGAGCTTTGGGTCTGGAAACACCATATATTTT
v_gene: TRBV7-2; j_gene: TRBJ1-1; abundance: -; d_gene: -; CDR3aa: CASSPPAGPTMNTEAFF; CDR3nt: TGTGCCAGCAGCCCCCCGGCAGGGCCCACCATGAACACTGAAGCTTTCTTT
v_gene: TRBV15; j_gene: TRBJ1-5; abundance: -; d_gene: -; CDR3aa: CATSRDRDSDQPQHF; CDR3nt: TGTGCCACCAGCAGAGATCGCGACAGTGATCAGCCCCAGCATTTT
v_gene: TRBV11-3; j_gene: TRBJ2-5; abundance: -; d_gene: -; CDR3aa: CASSLRPRTEETQYF; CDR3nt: TGTGCCAGCAGCTTACGTCCCCGGACTGAAGAGACCCAGTACTTC
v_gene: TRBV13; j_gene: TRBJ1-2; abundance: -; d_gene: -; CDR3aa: CASSRGGGRLYGYTF; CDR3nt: TGTGCCAGCAGCCGCGGGGGGGGACGGCTCTATGGCTACACCTTC
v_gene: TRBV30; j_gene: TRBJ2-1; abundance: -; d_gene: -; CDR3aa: CAWSVQSDGEQFF; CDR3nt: TGTGCCTGGAGTGTACAAAGCGACGGTGAGCAGTTCTTC
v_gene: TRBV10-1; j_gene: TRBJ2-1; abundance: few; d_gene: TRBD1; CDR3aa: CASSASGTGSYNEQFF; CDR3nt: TGCGCCAGCAGTGCCTCCGGGACAGGCTCCTACAATGAGCAGTTCTTC
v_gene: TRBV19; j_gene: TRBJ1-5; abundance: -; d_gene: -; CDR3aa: CASSPRQESNQPQHF; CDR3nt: TGTGCCAGTAGTCCCCGACAGGAAAGCAATCAGCCCCAGCATTTT
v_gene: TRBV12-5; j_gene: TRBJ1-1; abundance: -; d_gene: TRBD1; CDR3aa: CASGLETGATEAFF; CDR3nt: TGTGCTAGTGGTTTGGAAACAGGGGCCACTGAAGCTTTCTTT
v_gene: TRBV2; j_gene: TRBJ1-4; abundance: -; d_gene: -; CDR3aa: CATSIGGLPNEKLFF; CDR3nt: TGTGCCACCTCCATTGGGGGACTCCCTAATGAAAAACTGTTTTTT
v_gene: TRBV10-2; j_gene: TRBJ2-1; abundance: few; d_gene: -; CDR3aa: CASSTGAGNEQFF; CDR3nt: TGCGCCAGCAGTACTGGGGCAGGAAATGAGCAGTTCTTC
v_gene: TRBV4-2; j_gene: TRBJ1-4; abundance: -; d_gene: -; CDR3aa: CASSQGKLNEKLFF; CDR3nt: TGTGCCAGCAGCCAAGGCAAGCTTAATGAAAAACTGTTTTTT
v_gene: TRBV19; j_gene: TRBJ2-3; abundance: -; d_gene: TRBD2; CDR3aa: CASSKLGLRMGDTQYF; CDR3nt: TGTGCCAGTAGTAAACTGGGACTACGCATGGGGGATACGCAGTATTTT
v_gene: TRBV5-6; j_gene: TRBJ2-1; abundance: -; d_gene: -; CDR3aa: CASSLGRGNEQFF; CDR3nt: TGTGCCAGCAGCTTGGGACGGGGCAATGAGCAGTTCTTC
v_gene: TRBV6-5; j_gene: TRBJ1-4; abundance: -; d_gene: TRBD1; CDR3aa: CASRKDRVSNEKLFF; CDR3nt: TGTGCCAGCAGGAAAGACAGGGTTTCTAATGAAAAACTGTTTTTT
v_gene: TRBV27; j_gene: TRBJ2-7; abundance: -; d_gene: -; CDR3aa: CASRAAGSKSYEQYF; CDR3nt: TGTGCCAGCAGGGCGGCGGGGTCGAAATCCTACGAGCAGTACTTC
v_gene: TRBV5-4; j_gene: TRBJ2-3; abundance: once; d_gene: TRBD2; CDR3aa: CASSVASGTQIDTQYF; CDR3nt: TGTGCCAGCAGCGTCGCTAGCGGGACCCAGATAGATACGCAGTATTTT
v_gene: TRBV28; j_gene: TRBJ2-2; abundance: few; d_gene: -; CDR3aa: CASSFPGDNTGELFF; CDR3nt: TGTGCCAGCAGTTTCCCGGGAGACAACACCGGGGAGCTGTTTTTT
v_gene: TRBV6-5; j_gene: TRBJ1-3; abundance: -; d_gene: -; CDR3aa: CASSSDTYSGNTIYF; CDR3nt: TGTGCCAGCAGTTCAGACACTTACTCTGGAAACACCATATATTTT
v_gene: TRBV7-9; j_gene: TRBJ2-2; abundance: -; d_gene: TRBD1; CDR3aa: CASSSQGAGELFF; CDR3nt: TGTGCCAGCAGCTCTCAGGGGGCCGGGGAGCTGTTTTTT